The following is a T cell receptor (beta chain) sequence with its context. Its specificity is unknown. Negative magnetic selection enriched total CD8+ T cells. This specimen comes from a study of human CD8 memory T cell subsets. Findings and limits, study-wide: Sequencing was limited to the T cell receptor beta chain.

Making the TCR beta libraries relied on UMI-labeled 5' RACE. TCRdb processed the 5' RACE reads again and assigns one entry to each CDR3 protein, with no DNA. Its listing shows approximately 3,500 distinct CDR3 sequences. The CDR3 totals 20 residues. Germline CDR1 reads SNHLY; CDR2 reads FYNNEI. The V gene is TRBV2, the J gene TRBJ1-5; TCRdb lists TRBD1, though no DNA is available to test this call. Input material: CD8+ effector memory T cells (TEM) sorted from PBMCs. Subset given: effector memory CD8 T cells, CCR7- CD45RO+ CD95+. The sequence was collected from a human donor in good health. The CDR3 sequence: CASSEVTGTGIVGGNQPQHF.